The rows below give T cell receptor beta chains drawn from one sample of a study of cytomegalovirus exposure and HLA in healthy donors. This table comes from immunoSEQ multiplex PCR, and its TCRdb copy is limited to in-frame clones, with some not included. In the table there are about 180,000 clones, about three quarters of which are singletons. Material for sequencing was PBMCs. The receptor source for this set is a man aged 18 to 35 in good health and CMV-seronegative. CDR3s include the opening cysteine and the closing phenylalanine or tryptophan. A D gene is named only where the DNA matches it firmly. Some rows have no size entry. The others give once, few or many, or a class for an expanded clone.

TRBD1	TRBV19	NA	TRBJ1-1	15	CASSIGDRAGTEAFF	TGTGCCAGTAGTATAGGGGACAGGGCGGGCACTGAAGCTTTCTTT
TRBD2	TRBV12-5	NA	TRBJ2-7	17	CASGLDPLTGGRYEQYF	TGTGCTAGTGGTTTGGACCCACTAACGGGAGGGCGCTACGAGCAGTACTTC
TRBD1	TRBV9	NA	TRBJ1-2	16	CASSPLPDTGGDGYTF	TGTGCCAGCAGCCCACTACCCGATACAGGGGGCGATGGCTACACCTTC
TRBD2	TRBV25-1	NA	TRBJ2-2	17	CASSPTSGRVSSGELFF	TGTGCCAGCAGCCCGACTAGCGGGAGGGTTAGTTCCGGGGAGCTGTTTTTT
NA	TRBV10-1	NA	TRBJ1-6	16	CASSESSGVGESPLHF	TGCGCCAGCAGTGAGTCTTCTGGGGTCGGGGAATCACCCCTCCACTTT
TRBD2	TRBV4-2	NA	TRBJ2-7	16	CASSPSSGPVSYEQYF	TGTGCCAGCAGCCCATCTAGCGGACCCGTCTCCTACGAGCAGTACTTC
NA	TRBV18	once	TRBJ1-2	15	CASSLTENHNYGYTF	TGTGCCAGCTCACTAACAGAAAATCATAACTATGGCTACACCTTC
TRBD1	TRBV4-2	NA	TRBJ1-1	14	CASSSEGARNEAFF	TGTGCCAGCAGCTCAGAGGGGGCGCGGAATGAAGCTTTCTTT
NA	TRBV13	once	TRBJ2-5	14	CASSFIGEDETQYF	TGTGCCAGCAGCTTTATAGGAGAGGATGAGACCCAGTACTTC
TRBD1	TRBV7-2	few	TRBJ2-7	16	CASSYSRGTGGYEQYF	TGTGCCAGCAGCTACAGTCGAGGGACAGGGGGTTACGAGCAGTACTTC
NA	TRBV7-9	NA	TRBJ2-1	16	CASSLYGHSTYNEQFF	TGTGCCAGCAGCTTATACGGACACTCAACCTACAATGAGCAGTTCTTC
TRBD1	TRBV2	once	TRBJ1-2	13	CASSERGQYGYTF	TGTGCCAGCAGTGAAAGGGGGCAGTATGGCTACACCTTC
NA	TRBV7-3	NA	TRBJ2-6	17	CASSLNSRGSGANVLTF	TGTGCCAGCAGCTTAAATAGCAGGGGCTCTGGGGCCAACGTCCTGACTTTC
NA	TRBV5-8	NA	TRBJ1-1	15	CASSFSPGDSNGAFF	TGTGCCAGCAGCTTCAGCCCAGGGGATAGTAATGGAGCTTTCTTT
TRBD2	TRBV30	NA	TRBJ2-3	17	CAWSVPGLVSSTDTQYF	TGTGCCTGGAGTGTACCGGGACTAGTGTCATCCACAGATACGCAGTATTTT
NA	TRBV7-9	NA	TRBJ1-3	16	CASSLAGGSSGNTIYF	TGTGCCAGCAGCTTAGCAGGGGGATCTTCTGGAAACACCATATATTTT
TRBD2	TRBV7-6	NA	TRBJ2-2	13	CASSPRGAGELFF	TGTGCCAGCAGCCCCCGGGGGGCCGGGGAGCTGTTTTTT
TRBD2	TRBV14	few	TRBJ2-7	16	CASSHGLAGGPYEQYF	TGTGCCAGCAGCCACGGACTAGCGGGGGGGCCTTACGAGCAGTACTTC
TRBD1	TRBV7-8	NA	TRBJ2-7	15	CASSLVGQGTYEQYF	TGTGCCAGCAGCTTAGTCGGACAGGGGACTTACGAGCAGTACTTC
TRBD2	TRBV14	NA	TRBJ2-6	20	CASSRTGGGLTSSGANVLTF	TGTGCCAGCAGCCGGACGGGGGGGGGTCTAACGAGCTCTGGGGCCAACGTCCTGACTTTC
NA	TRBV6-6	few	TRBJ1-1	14	CASNPRRMVPEAFF	TGTGCCAGCAATCCTAGGAGAATGGTCCCTGAAGCTTTCTTT
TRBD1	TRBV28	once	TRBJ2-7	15	CASSPVDRSSYEQYF	TGTGCCAGCAGTCCGGTGGACAGGAGCTCCTACGAGCAGTACTTC
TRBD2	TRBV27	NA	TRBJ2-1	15	CASSPLGAGQDEQFF	TGTGCCAGCAGTCCCCTGGGAGCGGGGCAGGATGAGCAGTTCTTC
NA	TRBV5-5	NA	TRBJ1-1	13	CASSLGVGGEAFF	TGTGCCAGCAGCTTGGGGGTAGGCGGGGAAGCTTTCTTT
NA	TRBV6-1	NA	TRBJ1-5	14	CASRGYRGNQPQHF	TGTGCCAGCAGGGGTTACAGGGGCAATCAGCCCCAGCATTTT
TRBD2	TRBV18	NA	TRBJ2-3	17	CASSHFTSGSGTDTQYF	TGTGCCAGCTCACATTTTACTAGCGGGAGTGGAACAGATACGCAGTATTTT
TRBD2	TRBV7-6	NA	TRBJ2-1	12	CASSRTRNEQFF	TGTGCCAGCAGCCGGACTAGAAATGAGCAGTTCTTC
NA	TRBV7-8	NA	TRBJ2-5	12	CATYRERGTQYF	TGTGCCACCTACCGGGAACGGGGGACCCAGTACTTC
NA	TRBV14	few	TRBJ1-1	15	CASSQDFGWNTEAFF	TGTGCCAGCAGCCAAGACTTCGGGTGGAACACTGAAGCTTTCTTT
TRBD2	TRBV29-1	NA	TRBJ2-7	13	CSVISGGDYEQYF	TGCAGCGTCATAAGCGGGGGCGACTACGAGCAGTACTTC
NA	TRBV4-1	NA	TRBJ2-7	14	CASSQDIQAYEQYF	TGCGCCAGCAGCCAAGATATCCAGGCGTACGAGCAGTACTTC
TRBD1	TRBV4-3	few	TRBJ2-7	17	CASSQLGHPGTGDEQYF	TGCGCCAGCAGCCAACTCGGACACCCCGGGACAGGGGACGAGCAGTACTTC
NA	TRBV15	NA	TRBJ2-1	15	CATSPGGRTYNEQFF	TGTGCCACCAGCCCCGGGGGTCGGACCTACAATGAGCAGTTCTTC
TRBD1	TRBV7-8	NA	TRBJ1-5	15	CASSPGQGRNQPQHF	TGTGCCAGCAGCCCAGGACAGGGCCGCAATCAGCCCCAGCATTTT
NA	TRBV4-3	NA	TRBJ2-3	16	CASSPGHISGRDTQYF	TGCGCCAGCAGCCCAGGACACATATCCGGGCGGGATACGCAGTATTTT
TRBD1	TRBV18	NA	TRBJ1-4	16	CASSPGTGNRNEKLFF	TGTGCCAGCTCACCAGGGACAGGGAACCGAAATGAAAAACTGTTTTTT
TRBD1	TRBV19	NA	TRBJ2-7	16	CARRTGLHQGSYEQYF	TGTGCCAGACGGACAGGGCTTCACCAAGGGTCCTACGAGCAGTACTTC
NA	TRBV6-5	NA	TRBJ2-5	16	CASSYFQGQDRETQYF	TGTGCCAGCAGTTATTTCCAGGGGCAAGATAGAGAGACCCAGTACTTC
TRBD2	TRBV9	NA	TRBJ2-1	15	CASSYSGSSYNEQFF	TGTGCCAGCAGCTATAGCGGGAGCTCCTACAATGAGCAGTTCTTC
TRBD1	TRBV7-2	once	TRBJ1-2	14	CASSPGTANYGYTF	TGTGCCAGCAGCCCTGGGACAGCTAACTATGGCTACACCTTC
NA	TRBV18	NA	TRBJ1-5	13	CASSPGGNQPQHF	TGTGCCAGCTCACCCGGGGGAAATCAGCCCCAGCATTTT
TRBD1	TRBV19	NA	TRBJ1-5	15	CASNWDGQGVKPQHF	TGTGCCAGTAACTGGGATGGACAGGGGGTGAAGCCCCAGCATTTT
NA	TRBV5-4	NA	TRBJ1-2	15	CASSFRGGSYYGYTF	TGTGCCAGCAGCTTCCGGGGAGGCAGCTACTATGGCTACACCTTC
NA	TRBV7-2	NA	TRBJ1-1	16	CASSFFPGELNTEAFF	TGTGCCAGCAGCTTCTTTCCAGGGGAATTGAACACTGAAGCTTTCTTT
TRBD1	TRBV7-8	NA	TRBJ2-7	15	CASSKDRGVAYEQYF	TGTGCCAGCAGCAAGGACAGGGGAGTCGCCTACGAGCAGTACTTC
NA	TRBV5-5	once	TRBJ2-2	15	CASSFGHSNTGELFF	TGTGCCAGCAGCTTCGGACACTCGAACACCGGGGAGCTGTTTTTT
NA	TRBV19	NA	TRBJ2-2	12	CASNRDLGELFF	TGTGCCAGCAACAGGGATCTCGGGGAGCTGTTTTTT
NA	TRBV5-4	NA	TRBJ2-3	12	CASGLDREAQYF	TGTGCCAGCGGCTTAGACAGGGAGGCGCAGTATTTT
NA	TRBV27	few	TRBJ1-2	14	CASSLGGRDYGYTF	TGTGCCAGCAGTTTAGGAGGTCGGGACTATGGCTACACCTTC
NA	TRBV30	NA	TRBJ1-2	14	CAWSGSRGIRSYTF	TGTGCCTGGAGTGGATCCCGGGGAATTAGGAGCTACACCTTC
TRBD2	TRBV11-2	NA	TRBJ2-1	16	CASSYGTSGPRDEQFF	TGTGCCAGCAGCTACGGGACTAGCGGGCCCAGGGATGAGCAGTTCTTC
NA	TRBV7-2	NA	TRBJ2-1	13	CASSLGLPNEQFF	TGTGCCAGCAGCTTAGGTCTACCCAATGAGCAGTTCTTC
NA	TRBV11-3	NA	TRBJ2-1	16	CASSPRQSGFYNEQFF	TGTGCCAGCAGCCCACGCCAAAGCGGCTTCTACAATGAGCAGTTCTTC
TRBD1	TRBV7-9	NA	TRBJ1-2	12	CASSRDRGGYTF	TGTGCCAGCAGCCGGGACAGAGGTGGCTACACCTTC
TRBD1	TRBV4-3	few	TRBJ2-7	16	CASSQDSGQGPYEQYF	TGCGCCAGCAGCCAAGATTCAGGACAGGGACCCTACGAGCAGTACTTC